The clone carrying this T cell receptor (beta chain) has a single count. This sample stems from a study of blood T cell repertoires in COVID-19. Overall study context: There were acute and convalescent COVID-19 samples, and they came from the United States, Italy and Spain. T cells, B-cell-depleted T cells, or PBMCs supplied cDNA or gDNA.

Germline V gene data show CDR1 as SGDLS and CDR2 as YYNGEE. The V gene end was trimmed by 0 bases and the J gene end by 3 bases; junction bases not matched to a gene: 10. The CDR3 sequence is 19 residues long. Study processing details: Nucleated cell counts were estimated from reference gene primer amplification. Clones were sequenced by immunoSEQ multiplex PCR, and TCRdb holds only the in-frame ones, with some missing. V and J calls and clone size follow that table, whereas D and trimming were derived from the DNA. The repertoire consists of 180,000 or so clones, with approximately 90% occurring once and the leading ten covering roughly 0.95%.

Sequencing input: peripheral blood. The rearrangement joins TRBV9 to TRBJ2-2; 11 nucleotides agree with TRBD2. The TCR originated in a man aged 18 to 30 with acute or convalescent COVID-19. The CDR3 nucleotides read TGTGCCAGCAGCGTAGTTATTCCGGGGACTAGCGGCCACACCGGGGAGCTGTTTTTT. This translates into CASSVVIPGTSGHTGELFF.